This entry features one T cell receptor (beta chain) sequence. The antigen is unknown. This record belongs to a study of shared clonotypes between healthy human individuals. About the research overall: Researchers assigned three CD4 naive, three CD4 memory, two CD8 naive and one CD8 memory plate to each donor. Broader study findings: Naive subsets, compared against memory subsets, generally had larger estimated richness values.

CD8 cells regarded as naive lacked CD45RO, were positively chosen for CCR7, and omitted terminally differentiated effector memory CD45RA+ cells. Recent acute infections and vaccinations were absent in the healthy HIV-negative adult donors. Every contributor of samples was a Caucasian grown-up residing in Nashville, Tennessee. V shed 6 bases, J shed 4 bases, and the junction held 6 bases outside the gene matches. The CDR3 covers 14 residues. The V gene's germline CDR1 is LNHDA and CDR2 SQIVND (reference sequence). The protocol was immunoSEQ multiplex PCR, while the TCRdb copy is restricted to in-frame clones and leaves out a portion. In the table there are 2 million to 2.5 million clones, roughly 91% of which are singletons.

This clonotype originated in a man between 18 and 35 years old in good health. Some clones in this sample may be carry-over from other donors' samples. The specimen was naive CD8+ T cells from PBMCs. The genes are TRBV19 and TRBJ2-3; 8 positions agree with TRBD2. The DNA for the CDR3 is TGTGCCAGTAGGAAGCGGGAGTTCGCAGATACGCAGTATTTT. Translated: CASRKREFADTQYF.